Each of the 8 T cell receptor beta chains below was sequenced from the same sample in a study of cytomegalovirus exposure and HLA in healthy donors. The assay was immunoSEQ multiplex PCR, and TCRdb's table has in-frame clones only and misses some. The data show roughly 65,000 clones, with about 91% seen just once and 5.3% held by the top ten. Material: PBMCs. All receptors derive from a young man in good health and CMV-seropositive.

In nucleotides, the CDR3 is TGCAGCGTTTCGGACAGGGGGTCGCTCTCTGGGGCCAACGTCCTGACTTTC. Translation gives CSVSDRGSLSGANVLTF. This chain joins TRBV29-1 and TRBJ2-6; 10 bases are a match to TRBD1. The CDR3 totals 17 residues. Germline CDR1 and CDR2: SQVTM and ANQGSEA. J gave up 0 bases and V 5 bases, and 7 bases lay outside the gene matches.

The genes are TRBV4-1 and TRBJ1-4; D call uncertain. Trimming shortened V by 1 base and J by 2 bases, and 5 bases separated the two germline ends. The CDR3 extends over 14 amino acids. CDR1 is MGHRA and CDR2 is YSYEKL in the germline V gene. The chain's CDR3 is CASSQGHTNEKLFF. CDR3 bases: TGCGCCAGCAGCCAAGGGCATACTAATGAAAAACTGTTTTTT.

The chain has TRBV6-6 and TRBJ2-3, with D possibly matching TRBD2 (6 bases). There are 13 residues in the CDR3. Germline CDR1 MNHNY, CDR2 SVGAGI (reference sequence). The V gene lost 5 bases and the J gene lost 6 bases, with 12 bases spanning the gap. CDR3 sequence: CASSPTSLDTQYF. CDR3 DNA: TGTGCCAGCAGTCCGACTAGTTTGGATACGCAGTATTTT.

The rearrangement uses TRBV11-2 and TRBJ2-7, with TRBD1 identical over 10 bases. CDR1 and CDR2 from the germline V gene are SGHAT and FQNNGV. The length of the CDR3 is 14 residues. J gave up 4 bases and V 5 bases, and 5 bases lay outside the gene matches. CDR3 nucleotide sequence: TGTGCCAGCAGCCGAGCGGGACAGGGGTACGAGCAGTACTTC. Encoded protein: CASSRAGQGYEQYF.

This clone occurred once. V is TRBV9 and J is TRBJ2-7, with D tentatively TRBD2 (5 bases). The CDR3 sequence is 12 residues long. CDR1 is SGDLS and CDR2 is YYNGEE in the germline V gene. V was clipped by 7 bases and J by 2 bases, with 10 bases between them. The CDR3 region is CASGHGTYEQYF. DNA of the CDR3: TGTGCCAGCGGCCACGGGACCTACGAGCAGTACTTC.

The chain couples TRBV5-1 to TRBJ2-5, with 11 bases lining up with TRBD2. Germline V gives CDR1 SGHRS, CDR2 YFSETQ. After removal of 4 bases from V and 4 bases from J, the junction contained 6 bases not matched to a gene. The CDR3 length is 15 residues. Here the CDR3 reads CASSRLAGRGETQYF. The CDR3 nucleotides read TGCGCCAGCAGCCGACTAGCGGGACGGGGAGAGACCCAGTACTTC.

This clone showed up just once. The rearrangement joins TRBV7-2 to TRBJ2-1; tentatively, D is TRBD2 (5 bases). The CDR3 contains 12 residues. Germline V lookup: CDR1 SGHTA, CDR2 FQGNSA. CDR3 loop: CATGVPFNEQFF. CDR3 DNA sequence: TGTGCAACCGGGGTCCCCTTCAATGAGCAGTTCTTC.

The chain couples TRBV2 to TRBJ2-7; the D gene is possibly TRBD1 (5 bases). The CDR3 is made up of 15 amino acids. V lost 7 bases, J lost 1 base, and 17 bases lay in between. The V gene's germline CDR1 is SNHLY and CDR2 FYNNEI. The CDR3 DNA reads TGTGCCAGCATGGCGGTCACAGGATTGTCCTACGAGCAGTACTTC. Translating gives CASMAVTGLSYEQYF.